This T cell receptor beta chain was captured in a study of cytomegalovirus exposure and HLA in healthy donors. Overall study results and limits: Information on immune exposure was restricted to one variable (CMV serostatus). Within an earlier analysis, most TCR beta V segments proved productive either about 87% or about 30% of the time.

Germline CDR1 is SGDLS and CDR2 is YYNGEE. V shed 3 bases and J 7 bases; nucleotides not matched to a gene: 9. CDR3 length equals 15 residues. The PCR had 60 Vbeta and 13 Jbeta primers. Using immunoSEQ multiplex PCR, the repertoire was profiled, and TCRdb retains in-frame clones only, with some absent. The data contain 270,000 or so clones, around 90% of them singletons. Comment on this clone: Its antigen is unknown.

The chain carries TRBV9 and TRBJ2-1, with TRBD2 matching 8 bases. The source is a girl aged 2 to 9 in good health and CMV-seronegative. Sequencing was done on a sample of PBMCs. The CDR3, as DNA: TGTGCCAGCAGCGGTCCGGGACTAGGGTTTAATGAGCAGTTCTTC. Its protein is CASSGPGLGFNEQFF.